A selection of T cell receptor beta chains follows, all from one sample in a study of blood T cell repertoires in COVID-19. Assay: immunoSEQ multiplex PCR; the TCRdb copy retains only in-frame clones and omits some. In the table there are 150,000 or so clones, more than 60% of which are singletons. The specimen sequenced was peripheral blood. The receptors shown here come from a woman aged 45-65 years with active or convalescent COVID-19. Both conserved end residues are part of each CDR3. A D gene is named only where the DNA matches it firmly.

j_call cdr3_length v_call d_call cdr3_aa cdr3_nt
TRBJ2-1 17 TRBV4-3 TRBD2 CASSQGASGGTYNEQFF TGCGCCAGCAGCCAAGGCGCTAGCGGGGGCACCTACAATGAGCAGTTCTTC
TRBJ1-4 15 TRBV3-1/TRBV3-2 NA CASSRNRAGNEKLFF TGTGCCAGCAGCCGGAACAGGGCGGGTAATGAAAAACTGTTTTTT
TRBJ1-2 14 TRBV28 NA CASSSGAGNYGYTF TGTGCCAGCAGTTCAGGGGCGGGTAACTATGGCTACACCTTC
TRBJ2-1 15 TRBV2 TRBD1 CASSSSGTGVNEQFF TGTGCCAGCAGTTCGTCAGGGACAGGGGTAAATGAGCAGTTCTTC
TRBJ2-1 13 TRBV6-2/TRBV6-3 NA CASSDIISNEQFF TGTGCCAGCAGCGACATTATCAGCAATGAGCAGTTCTTC
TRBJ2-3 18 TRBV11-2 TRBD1 CASSFGDRGVARTDTQYF TGTGCCAGCAGCTTTGGGGACAGGGGGGTGGCCCGCACAGATACGCAGTATTTT
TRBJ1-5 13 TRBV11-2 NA CASSLGSHQPQHF TGTGCCAGCAGCTTGGGTAGCCATCAGCCCCAGCATTTT
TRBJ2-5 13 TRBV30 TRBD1 CAWGAGGEETQYF TGTGCCTGGGGGGCAGGGGGCGAGGAGACCCAGTACTTC
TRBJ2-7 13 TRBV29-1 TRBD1 CSGGTGNGYEQYF TGCAGCGGCGGGACAGGGAATGGCTACGAGCAGTACTTC
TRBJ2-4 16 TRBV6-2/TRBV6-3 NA CASSLFLAAAKNIQYF TGTGCCAGCAGCCTTTTCCTAGCAGCAGCCAAAAACATTCAGTACTTC
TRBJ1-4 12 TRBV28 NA CASSPSGEKLFF TGTGCCAGCAGTCCCTCGGGGGAAAAACTGTTTTTT
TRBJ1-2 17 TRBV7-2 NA CASSLTSGDLGNYGYTF TGTGCCAGCAGCTTGACCTCGGGAGATTTGGGGAACTATGGCTACACCTTC
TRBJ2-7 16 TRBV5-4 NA CASSLLRVGEGYEQYF TGTGCCAGCAGCTTGCTCCGCGTGGGCGAGGGCTACGAGCAGTACTTC
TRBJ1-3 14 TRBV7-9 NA CASSLGSSGNTIYF TGTGCCAGCAGCTTAGGGAGCTCTGGAAACACCATATATTTT